What follows describes a single TCR beta chain. The sample originates from a study of blood T cell repertoires in COVID-19. Generated by immunoSEQ multiplex PCR, the TCRdb table keeps only in-frame clones and is missing some. This sample has about 150,000 clones; about nine tenths occur once, and the top ten carry 4%. V shed 2 bases, J shed 3 bases, and the junction held 12 bases outside the gene matches. CDR1 and CDR2 (germline): MGHRA, YSYEKL. This CDR3 region has 18 residues. Assignment of participants to cohorts was predicated upon participant-reported clinical history. Within 2 weeks of study entry, exposed participants had contacted a PCR-confirmed or clinician-diagnosed COVID-19 case.

The source of this sequence is a woman between 40 and 55 years old who had been exposed to COVID-19. The chain links TRBV4-1 to TRBJ1-4; 7 bases fit TRBD1. Sequenced sample: PBMCs or T cells enriched from blood (not recorded which). CDR3 nucleotide sequence: TGCGCCAGCAGCCAAACGCCCACAGGGGTTAGGGCTAATGAAAAACTGTTTTTT. This codes for CASSQTPTGVRANEKLFF.